This T cell receptor beta chain was recorded in a study of blood T cell repertoires in COVID-19. Study as a whole: The United States, Italy and Spain were the sources of the acute and convalescent COVID-19 samples.

Profiled with immunoSEQ multiplex PCR; TCRdb holds only in-frame clones, not every one. The table has approximately 82,000 clones, 75% to 90% seen once. Germline assignment: CDR1 LNHDA and CDR2 SQIVND (reference sequence). The CDR3 extends over 12 amino acids. Trimming removed 7 bases at V and 0 bases at J, with 5 bases between. The V gene is TRBV19, the J gene TRBJ2-3, with D hard to call. The sample comprised PBMCs or T cells enriched from blood (not recorded which). The source of this sequence is a woman between 50 and 59 years old with acute COVID-19. The CDR3 spells CASMSSTDTQYF. In DNA, the CDR3 is TGTGCCAGTATGAGCAGCACAGATACGCAGTATTTT.